These 14 T cell receptor beta chains originate from one sample sequenced in a study of cytotoxic CD8 clonotypes in ibrutinib-treated CLL (dated by TCRdb to the early 2020s). The library was obtained by the immunoSEQ multiplex PCR assay. As stored in TCRdb, this immuneACCESS dataset retains in-frame rearrangements with V and J assigned. A fraction of the clones does not appear; measured against another copy, unresolved V genes explain less than half of the discrepancy, and the remainder lacks a known reason. Within this sample are some 130,000 clones, with about 75% of them counted one time only. The ten largest clones capture 5.1% of the sample. The time point label, read with the paper, signifies: less than 30 months on ibrutinib. The starting material was PBMCs, obtained after 24 months of ibrutinib treatment. The receptor set was obtained from a human donor with chronic lymphocytic leukemia.

The chain couples TRBV6-1 to TRBJ2-3, with 8 nucleotides matching TRBD1. There are 13 residues in the CDR3. After removal of 1 base from V and 6 bases from J, the junction contained 0 bases not matched to a gene. Germline CDR1 and CDR2: MNHNS and SASEGT. CDR3 loop: CASSEGTGDTQYF. DNA for the CDR3: TGTGCCAGCAGTGAAGGGACAGGGGATACGCAGTATTTT.

V usage is TRBV28 and J usage is TRBJ2-7; the match to TRBD1 covers 7 bases. CDR3 length: 14 residues. The V gene end was trimmed by 6 bases and the J gene end by 2 bases; junction bases not matched to a gene: 7. The V gene's germline CDR1 is MDHEN and CDR2 SYDVKM. The CDR3 nucleotides read TGTGCCAGCAGATCCGGGACAGACCCCTACGAGCAGTACTTC. Protein sequence: CASRSGTDPYEQYF.

The V and J genes are TRBV9 and TRBJ2-7; D possibly matches TRBD1 or TRBD2 (6 bases each). The CDR3 extends over 15 amino acids. V shed 0 bases and J shed 2 bases, with 12 bases lying between them. Germline assignment: CDR1 SGDLS and CDR2 YYNGEE. CDR3 protein: CASSVGAGEAYEQYF. CDR3 bases: TGTGCCAGCAGCGTAGGGGCAGGGGAGGCCTACGAGCAGTACTTC. The full variable domain, its missing parts supplied by reference TRBV9 and TRBJ2-7, is DSGVTQTPKHLITATGQRVTLRCSPRSGDLSVYWYQQSLDQGLQFLIQYYNGEERAKGNILERFSAQQFPDLHSELNLSSLELGDSALYFCASSVGAGEAYEQYFGPGTRLTVT.

The rearrangement uses TRBV27 and TRBJ1-1; 10 bases are shared with TRBD1. The CDR3 has 13 amino acids. The germline V gene encodes CDR1 MNHEY and CDR2 SMNVEV (reference sequence). Losses at the gene ends were 10 bases for V and 9 bases for J; bases not matched to a gene: 11. The CDR3 DNA reads TGTGCCACCCGGGGGACAGGGGTTCATAAAGCTTTCTTT. Translated, it gives CATRGTGVHKAFF.

CDR3 in DNA: TGCGCCAGCAGTCGGGGTTTTGGCGGTTACGAGCAGTACTTC. It specifies CASSRGFGGYEQYF. The rearrangement uses TRBV5-1 and TRBJ2-7, with D tentatively TRBD2 (5 bases). The V gene lost 5 bases and the J gene lost 4 bases, with 16 bases spanning the gap. Per germline, CDR1 SGHRS and CDR2 YFSETQ. This CDR3 region has 14 residues. Full variable domain (remainder filled in from reference TRBV5-1 and TRBJ2-7): KAGVTQTPRYLIKTRGQQVTLSCSPISGHRSVSWYQQTPGQGLQFLFEYFSETQRNKGNFPGRFSGRQFSNSRSEMNVSTLELGDSALYLCASSRGFGGYEQYFGPGTRLTVT.

This chain uses TRBV18 with TRBJ1-5; 8 positions agree with TRBD1. J gave up 5 bases and V 3 bases, and 0 bases lay outside the gene matches. There are 13 residues in the CDR3. The germline V gene has CDR1 KGHSH and CDR2 LQKENI. CDR3 region: CASSPDRDQPQHF. The CDR3 coding sequence is TGTGCCAGCTCACCGGACAGGGATCAGCCCCAGCATTTT.

This rearrangement joins TRBV10-3 to TRBJ1-1; D not certain. The CDR3 spans 14 residues. V lost 6 bases, J lost 3 bases, and 14 bases lay in between. CDR1 and CDR2 from the germline V gene are ENHRY and SYGVKD. As DNA, the CDR3 is TGTGCCATCAGGCCCCGGGTAACGGACACTGAAGCTTTCTTT. It yields the protein CAIRPRVTDTEAFF.

The chain uses TRBV28 and TRBJ1-1, with D uncertain. The CDR3 length is 14 residues. Trimming removed 6 bases at V and 1 base at J, with 12 bases between. CDR1 and CDR2 from the germline V gene are MDHEN and SYDVKM. CDR3 region: CASSLPGENTEAFF. The CDR3 coding sequence is TGTGCCAGCAGCCTCCCCGGGGAGAACACTGAAGCTTTCTTT.

The rearrangement links TRBV5-1 to TRBJ2-7, with no clear D. The CDR3 has 13 amino acids. The V end was cut by 0 bases, the J end by 4 bases, with 8 bases between. Germline-derived CDR1 and CDR2 are SGHRS and YFSETQ. The CDR3 DNA reads as TGCGCCAGCAGCTTGGCAGGTCCTTACGAGCAGTACTTC. This gives the protein CASSLAGPYEQYF.

V gene TRBV28 combines with J gene TRBJ1-5; D ambiguous. Germline CDR1 MDHEN, CDR2 SYDVKM. The CDR3 covers 11 residues. V was shortened by 4 bases and J by 5 bases, with 3 bases between the two germline ends. The CDR3 sequence: CASSWDQPQHF. The CDR3 DNA reads as TGTGCCAGCAGTTGGGATCAGCCCCAGCATTTT.

This chain connects TRBV6-1 to TRBJ2-5; D could derive from TRBD1 or TRBD2 (5 bases each). V lost 5 bases and J lost 5, with 15 bases in between. The CDR3 covers 14 residues. CDR1 and CDR2 from the germline V gene are MNHNS and SASEGT. In nucleotides, the CDR3 is TGTGCCAGCAGTCCCCGGGACGAGCGGGAGACCCAGTACTTC. This encodes CASSPRDERETQYF.

The DNA for the CDR3 is TGTGCCAGCAGCTTAACGGGAAACACAGGGGCGCTTAACACTGAAGCTTTCTTT. Amino acid sequence: CASSLTGNTGALNTEAFF. The gene calls are TRBV7-3 and TRBJ1-1; 7 bases are a match to TRBD1. V dropped 0 bases and J dropped 2; count of bases not matched to a gene: 12. Germline CDR1 and CDR2: SGHTA and FQGTGA. This CDR3 spans 18 amino acids.

V gene TRBV18 combines with J gene TRBJ2-5; the D call may be TRBD1 or TRBD2 (6 bases each). The V end was cut by 0 bases, the J end by 1 base, with 12 bases between. This CDR3 is built from 16 residues. Germline assignment: CDR1 KGHSH and CDR2 LQKENI. The DNA of the CDR3 is TGTGCCAGCTCACCACCTGGGGGGCCGGGCCAAGAGACCCAGTACTTC. It specifies CASSPPGGPGQETQYF.

The J gene is TRBJ2-3, the V gene TRBV10-2, with 7 bases fitting TRBD1. The CDR3 totals 19 residues. The V gene end was trimmed by 0 bases and the J gene end by 2 bases; junction bases not matched to a gene: 14. CDR1 is WSHSY and CDR2 is SAAADI in the germline V gene. The CDR3 loop is CASSESWRTRTGPTDTQYF. CDR3 nucleotides: TGCGCCAGCAGTGAGTCTTGGCGGACCAGGACAGGACCCACAGATACGCAGTATTTT.